The 19 T cell receptor beta chains presented below share a single source sample, sequenced in a study of neurological immune-mediated disorders. A single record per CDR3 protein comes from TCRdb applying MiXCR to the 5' RACE reads. This sample has some 25,000 distinct CDR3 sequences, with over 6.5% found just once. The sample comprised PBMCs. Source of these receptors: a woman aged 40 to 49 in good health.

This clonotype was observed many times. This chain links TRBV28 with TRBJ2-7, with D uncertain. V gave up 2 bases and J gave up 3 bases, with 11 bases separating them. CDR1 and CDR2 from the germline V gene are MDHEN and SYDVKM. This CDR3 comprises 14 residues. The CDR3 loop is CASSLPAANYEQYF. Here the CDR3 DNA reads TGTGCCAGCAGTTTACCCGCGGCAAACTACGAGCAGTACTTC.

This clonotype is labeled as medium-sized. The chain employs TRBV5-1 and TRBJ2-6; D unclear. CDR1 and CDR2 from the germline V gene are SGHRS and YFSETQ. V gave up 4 bases and J gave up 1 base, with 6 bases separating them. The CDR3 is 14 amino acids. CDR3 nucleotides: TGCGCCAGCAGCCTACCTTCTGGGGCCAACGTCCTGACTTTC. Protein: CASSLPSGANVLTF.

This clonotype was seen repeatedly, ten times or more. The chain combines TRBV20-1 with TRBJ2-3, with 13 bases identical to TRBD2. Germline V gives CDR1 DFQATT, CDR2 SNEGSKA (reference sequence). J was trimmed by 3 bases and V by 3 bases; bases with no gene match: 3. The CDR3 is made up of 15 amino acids. This CDR3 reads CSASLGLAGTDTQYF. The DNA of the CDR3 is TGCAGTGCTAGCCTGGGACTAGCGGGAACAGATACGCAGTATTTT.

This clonotype has a count of ten or more. The V gene is TRBV20-1, the J gene TRBJ2-2; tentatively, D is TRBD1 (5 bases). This CDR3 is built from 13 residues. Trimming removed 6 bases from V and 6 bases from J, with 14 bases in between. CDR1 is DFQATT and CDR2 is SNEGSKA in the germline V gene (reference sequence). CDR3 in DNA: TGCAGTGCAGCAACAGGAAGGGCCGGGGAGCTGTTTTTT. It codes for CSAATGRAGELFF.

This clonotype was recorded at least ten times. The chain carries TRBV20-1 and TRBJ2-2; no definite D call. The length of the CDR3 is 17 residues. Trimming pared 1 base from V and 0 bases from J, leaving 15 bases between. CDR1 is DFQATT and CDR2 is SNEGSKA in the germline V gene (reference sequence). In DNA, the CDR3 is TGCAGTGCTAGAGCACCAGACGTAATCGCGAACACCGGGGAGCTGTTTTTT. This sequence encodes CSARAPDVIANTGELFF.

This clonotype appeared many times. The rearrangement links TRBV27 to TRBJ1-5; D remains ambiguous. The CDR3 is 16 amino acids. Deletions cut 4 bases from V and 9 bases from J, with 22 bases between. The germline gives CDR1 MNHEY, CDR2 SMNVEV (reference sequence). In nucleotides, the CDR3 is TGTGCCAGCAGTTCCGAGGACCCTCGAGGCGGCGGGCCCCAGCATTTT. This gives the protein CASSSEDPRGGGPQHF.

This clonotype has at least ten counts. The genes are TRBV27 and TRBJ1-2; D uncertain. The CDR3 runs to 15 residues. Germline values: CDR1 MNHEY, CDR2 SMNVEV (reference sequence). V dropped 4 bases and J dropped 4 bases, with 16 bases sitting between them. The CDR3 DNA is TGTGCCAGCAGTTCAGCAACTACAGTAGGCTATGGCTACACCTTC. Its translation: CASSSATTVGYGYTF.

This clonotype was found many times. The genes are TRBV5-1 and TRBJ2-7; perhaps TRBD1 as D (6 bases). This CDR3 contains 14 residues. Trimming cost V 4 bases and J 3 bases, with 14 bases left between them. Germline CDR1 is SGHRS and CDR2 is YFSETQ. The CDR3 is CASSQTTGNYEQYF. DNA for the CDR3: TGCGCCAGCAGCCAGACGACAGGAAACTACGAGCAGTACTTC.

This clonotype was seen repeatedly, ten times or more. The chain has TRBV10-3 and TRBJ2-7; 9 bases are shared with TRBD1. V dropped 5 bases and J dropped 5; count of bases not matched to a gene: 7. This CDR3 comprises 14 residues. Germline assignment: CDR1 ENHRY and CDR2 SYGVKD. CDR3 bases: TGTGCCATCAGTACCGGACAGGGGCCCCACGAGCAGTACTTC. Its protein product is CAISTGQGPHEQYF.

This clonotype appeared many times. The CDR3 reads CASSQGRTNTEAFF. CDR3 nucleotides: TGCGCCAGCAGCCAGGGACGCACGAACACTGAAGCTTTCTTT. The chain combines TRBV5-1 with TRBJ1-1; the D gene is possibly TRBD1 (5 bases). CDR3 length: 14 residues. Trimming left V 4 bases short and J 1 base short, with 11 bases between. Germline V lookup: CDR1 SGHRS, CDR2 YFSETQ.

The table lists this clonotype with many counts. CDR3 nucleotides: TGTGCCAGCAGCCGGGGGGAGGTATTGGCAGCTTTCTTT. Translation gives CASSRGEVLAAFF. The chain carries TRBV7-9 and TRBJ1-1; D perhaps matches TRBD1 (5 bases). Trimming shortened V by 5 bases and J by 10 bases, and 17 bases separated the two germline ends. This CDR3 region has 13 residues. Germline V gene data show CDR1 as SEHNR and CDR2 as FQNEAQ (reference sequence). The full variable domain, completed using reference TRBV7-9 and TRBJ1-1, is DTGVSQNPRHKITKRGQNVTFRCDPISEHNRLYWYRQTLGQGPEFLTYFQNEAQLEKSRLLSDRFSAERPKGSFSTLEIQRTEQGDSAMYLCASSRGEVLAAFFGQGTRLTVV.

This clonotype was recorded many times. J is TRBJ2-3 and V is TRBV27, with TRBD2 identical over 9 bases. Germline CDR1 reads MNHEY; CDR2 reads SMNVEV (reference sequence). V trimming: 3 bases; J trimming: 2 bases; junction bases outside the gene matches: 12. The CDR3 has 18 amino acids. Here the CDR3 DNA reads TGTGCCAGCAGTTTTTCTCCTTTGACTAGCGGAAACACAGATACGCAGTATTTT. It codes for CASSFSPLTSGNTDTQYF.

In this sample, this clonotype turned up many times. V and J are TRBV7-2 and TRBJ1-1; weak D call: TRBD1 (6 bases). Trimming took off 3 bases at V and 0 bases at J, with 11 bases between the two ends. The germline gives CDR1 SGHTA, CDR2 FQGNSA. The CDR3 is 15 amino acids. CDR3 amino acids: CASSFSDRLNTEAFF. The CDR3 coding sequence is TGTGCCAGCAGCTTTAGCGACAGGCTGAACACTGAAGCTTTCTTT.

This clonotype is categorized as medium-sized (0.01 to 0.1%). The CDR3 loop reads CASSLREGPYNEQFF. The CDR3 DNA is TGTGCCAGCAGTTTAAGGGAGGGCCCCTACAATGAGCAGTTCTTC. V is TRBV27 and J is TRBJ2-1, with 7 bases aligning to TRBD2. V lost 2 bases to trimming and J lost 2 bases; unmatched junction nucleotides: 3. Per germline, CDR1 MNHEY and CDR2 SMNVEV (reference sequence). This CDR3 comprises 15 residues.

The table lists this clonotype with many counts. The chain has TRBV5-1 and TRBJ2-1, with 7 positions matching TRBD2. This CDR3 is 16 amino acids long. Losses at the gene ends were 0 bases for V and 0 bases for J; bases not matched to a gene: 3. Germline CDR1 reads SGHRS; CDR2 reads YFSETQ. In DNA, the CDR3 is TGCGCCAGCAGCTTGGGACTAGCTATCTCCTACAATGAGCAGTTCTTC. This gives the protein CASSLGLAISYNEQFF.

This clonotype was seen many times. The rearrangement uses TRBV5-1 and TRBJ2-5; D gene ambiguous. The V gene lost 0 bases and the J gene lost 1 base, with 10 bases spanning the gap. Germline V gene lookup returns CDR1 SGHRS and CDR2 YFSETQ. The CDR3 consists of 15 residues. Here the CDR3 reads CASSLGPHSQETQYF. CDR3 DNA sequence: TGCGCCAGCAGCTTGGGGCCGCACTCCCAAGAGACCCAGTACTTC.

This clonotype came up many times. The J gene is TRBJ2-7, the V gene TRBV20-1; D possibly matches TRBD1 or TRBD2 (5 bases each). Germline loops: CDR1 DFQATT, CDR2 SNEGSKA (reference sequence). V was trimmed by 4 bases and J by 5 bases, leaving 15 bases between them. The CDR3 runs 13 residues. CDR3 sequence reads: CSATRDGANEQYF. Written as DNA, the CDR3 is TGCAGTGCTACCCGGGACGGAGCCAACGAGCAGTACTTC.

This clonotype occurred many times. This chain joins TRBV7-2 and TRBJ1-4; a weak D match, TRBD1 (5 bases). This CDR3 has 13 amino acids. CDR1 and CDR2 (germline): SGHTA, FQGNSA. V was trimmed by 5 bases and J by 6 bases, leaving 10 bases between them. CDR3 nucleotide sequence: TGTGCCAGCAGCAGGGGACCTGATGAAAAACTGTTTTTT. It is translated as CASSRGPDEKLFF.

This clonotype was counted ten times or more. This chain uses TRBV15 with TRBJ1-4, with 9 bases that match TRBD1. This CDR3 has 16 residues. J gave up 4 bases and V 1 base, and 4 bases lay outside the gene matches. Germline lookup yields CDR1 LNHNV and CDR2 YYDKDF (reference sequence). CDR3 region: CATSRARQGGNEKLFF. Here the CDR3 DNA reads TGTGCCACCAGCAGAGCCCGACAGGGGGGTAATGAAAAACTGTTTTTT.